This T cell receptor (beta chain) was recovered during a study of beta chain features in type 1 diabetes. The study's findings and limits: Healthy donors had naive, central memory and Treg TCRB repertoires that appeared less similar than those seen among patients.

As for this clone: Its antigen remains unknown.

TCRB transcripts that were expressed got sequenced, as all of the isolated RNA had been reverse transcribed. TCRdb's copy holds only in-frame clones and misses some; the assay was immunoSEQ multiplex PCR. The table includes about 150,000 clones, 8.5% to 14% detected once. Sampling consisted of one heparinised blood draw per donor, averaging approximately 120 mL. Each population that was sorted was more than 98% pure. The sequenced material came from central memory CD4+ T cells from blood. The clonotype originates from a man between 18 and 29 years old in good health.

The chain's CDR3 is CAVRPDTQYF. The CDR3 bases are TGTGCCGTCCGTCCAGATACGCAGTATTTT. This chain links TRBV21-1 with TRBJ2-3; TRBD2 is the table's D call and was not checked against the DNA. TRBV21-1 is a listed pseudogene. This CDR3 region has 10 residues.